A selection of T cell receptor beta chains follows, all from one sample in a study of response to subunit inactivated influenza vaccine. TCRdb re-called the RT-PCR reads through MiXCR, storing one row per CDR3 protein. Here the sample spans approximately 700,000 distinct CDR3 sequences, roughly 13% being singletons. The source was PBMCs from blood, collected less than 15 days before vaccination. The receptor source for this set is a man aged 50-60 years who received an inactivated influenza vaccine. CDR3s include the opening cysteine and the closing phenylalanine or tryptophan. D genes are given only for firm matches. The size of a clone is reported for some rows only, either as once, few or many, or as a class for expanded clones.

abundance,v_gene,d_gene,j_gene,CDR3aa,CDR3nt
-,TRBV10-3,-,TRBJ2-3,CAISESGWDTQYF,TGTGCCATCAGTGAGTCCGGGTGGGATACGCAGTATTTT
-,TRBV7-8,-,TRBJ2-3,CASSLDWADTQYF,TGTGCCAGCAGCTTAGACTGGGCAGATACGCAGTATTTT
-,TRBV24-1,-,TRBJ2-1,CATSDLDRYNEQFF,TGTGCCACCAGTGATCTGGACAGATACAATGAGCAGTTCTTC
few,TRBV29-1,-,TRBJ2-7,CSVEESTAIAGEQYF,TGCAGCGTTGAAGAATCGACAGCGATTGCAGGAGAGCAGTACTTC
many,TRBV19,-,TRBJ2-1,CASSPLPQGEQFF,TGTGCCAGTAGCCCCCTCCCTCAGGGTGAGCAGTTCTTC
few,TRBV12-3/TRBV12-4,TRBD1,TRBJ1-5,CASSGRQGPGNQPQHF,TGTGCCAGCAGTGGAAGACAGGGCCCTGGCAATCAGCCCCAGCATTTT
many,TRBV5-1,-,TRBJ2-3,CASSLEVDTQYF,TGTGCCAGCAGCTTAGAAGTAGATACGCAGTATTTT
-,TRBV9,-,TRBJ1-1,CASSHGQTFEAFF,TGTGCCAGCAGCCATGGACAGACCTTTGAAGCTTTCTTT
many,TRBV18,-,TRBJ2-5,CASSPPGRETQYF,TGTGCCAGCAGTCCCCCGGGCCGAGAGACCCAGTACTTC
many,TRBV20-1,-,TRBJ2-3,CSASLGGTVAQYF,TGCAGTGCTAGCCTGGGGGGGACAGTGGCGCAGTATTTT
-,TRBV29-1,-,TRBJ2-1,CSVERWEVGNEQFF,TGCAGCGTTGAACGGTGGGAGGTTGGAAATGAGCAGTTCTTC
few,TRBV29-1,-,TRBJ1-4,CSVGGSGNEKLFF,TGCAGCGTTGGGGGGTCAGGCAATGAAAAACTGTTTTTT
few,TRBV7-2,-,TRBJ2-2,CASTPLSNGELFF,TGTGCCAGCACCCCCCTAAGCAACGGGGAGCTGTTTTTT
-,TRBV6-1,TRBD1,TRBJ2-3,CASSPTPTGSTDTQYF,TGTGCCAGCAGTCCAACTCCGACAGGGAGCACAGATACGCAGTATTTT
few,TRBV11-3,TRBD2,TRBJ2-3,CASSFGTSGSGGDTQYF,TGTGCCAGCAGCTTTGGGACTAGCGGGAGCGGGGGAGATACGCAGTATTTT
many,TRBV10-3,TRBD1,TRBJ2-7,CAISERQGTYEQYF,TGTGCCATCAGTGAGCGACAGGGCACCTACGAGCAGTACTTC
many,TRBV11-1,-,TRBJ1-5,CASSLHTYGRENSNQPQHF,TGTGCCAGCAGCTTACACACTTACGGACGGGAGAATAGCAATCAGCCCCAGCATTTT
-,TRBV7-2,TRBD2,TRBJ2-5,CASSLGLAGGEETQYF,TGTGCCAGCAGCTTAGGCTTAGCGGGAGGGGAAGAGACCCAGTACTTC
few,TRBV5-1,TRBD1,TRBJ2-1,CASSFRGFSYNEQFF,TGCGCCAGCAGCTTCAGGGGGTTCTCCTACAATGAGCAGTTCTTC
-,TRBV29-1,-,TRBJ2-1,CSVTWTANEQFF,TGCAGCGTAACCTGGACAGCCAATGAGCAGTTCTTC
-,TRBV2,TRBD1,TRBJ1-1,CASSKEGAGTEAFF,TGTGCCAGCAGTAAGGAGGGGGCGGGCACTGAAGCTTTCTTT
-,TRBV6-5,-,TRBJ2-3,CASSWGDPTDTQYF,TGTGCCAGCAGTTGGGGGGATCCCACAGATACGCAGTATTTT
many,TRBV6-1,-,TRBJ1-1,CASSEGSGNTEAFF,TGTGCCAGCAGTGAGGGTTCGGGTAACACTGAAGCTTTCTTT
few,TRBV10-3,-,TRBJ2-2,CAISARQGTNTGELFF,TGTGCCATCAGTGCTCGGCAGGGGACGAACACCGGGGAGCTGTTTTTT
-,TRBV29-1,TRBD2,TRBJ2-1,CSVEGQKLAGVYNEQFF,TGCAGCGTTGAGGGACAGAAACTAGCGGGAGTCTACAATGAGCAGTTCTTC
-,TRBV11-1,TRBD1,TRBJ2-1,CASSLRGTGISYNEQFF,TGTGCCAGCAGCCTCCGGGGGACAGGGATCTCCTACAATGAGCAGTTCTTC
-,TRBV3-1,-,TRBJ1-1,CASSHRQTRGEAFF,TGTGCCAGCAGCCACCGACAGACCCGCGGAGAAGCTTTCTTT
-,TRBV4-3,TRBD2,TRBJ2-3,CASSQDPLSGAGGALDTQYF,TGCGCCAGCAGCCAAGATCCGCTTTCGGGAGCGGGGGGGGCCTTGGATACGCAGTATTTT
-,TRBV24-1,-,TRBJ2-4,CATSDGGGRLAKNIQYF,TGTGCCACCAGTGACGGTGGCGGCAGACTAGCCAAAAACATTCAGTACTTC
-,TRBV7-9,TRBD1,TRBJ1-3,CASSVRGLGNTIYF,TGTGCCAGCAGCGTCAGGGGGCTCGGAAACACCATATATTTT
-,TRBV7-2,TRBD1,TRBJ1-4,CASRKTGGSEKLFF,TGTGCCAGCAGAAAAACAGGGGGAAGTGAAAAACTGTTTTTT
-,TRBV6-5,TRBD1,TRBJ2-6,CASSYDRGPSGANVLTF,TGTGCCAGCAGTTACGACAGGGGTCCCTCTGGGGCCAACGTCCTGACTTTC
few,TRBV13,-,TRBJ2-2,CASSLDSGQYTGELFF,TGTGCCAGCAGCTTAGATTCAGGACAGTACACCGGGGAGCTGTTTTTT
few,TRBV4-3,TRBD1,TRBJ2-3,CASSQVTGRTDTQYF,TGCGCCAGCAGCCAGGTGACAGGGCGGACAGATACGCAGTATTTT
-,TRBV3-1,-,TRBJ2-7,CASSQDSDGAEQYF,TGTGCCAGCAGCCAAGATTCGGACGGGGCGGAGCAGTACTTC
-,TRBV18,-,TRBJ1-4,CASSPPSHGLGKLFF,TGTGCCAGCTCACCACCGTCTCACGGATTGGGAAAACTGTTTTTT
-,TRBV20-1,-,TRBJ1-5,CSARSYNQPQHF,TGCAGTGCTAGATCATATAATCAGCCCCAGCATTTT
few,TRBV4-1,-,TRBJ1-1,CASGPPDRGNTEAFF,TGCGCCTCAGGGCCCCCCGATCGGGGGAACACTGAAGCTTTCTTT
few,TRBV6-4,-,TRBJ2-2,CASSDSEESGELFF,TGTGCCAGCAGTGACTCCGAGGAGAGCGGGGAGCTGTTTTTT
-,TRBV3-1,TRBD2,TRBJ2-5,CASSQSGGRVETQYF,TGTGCCAGCAGCCAGTCCGGCGGGAGGGTTGAGACCCAGTACTTC
-,TRBV4-3,-,TRBJ2-5,CASSQGYGQETQYF,TGCGCCAGCAGCCAAGGTTACGGACAAGAGACCCAGTACTTC
few,TRBV7-2,TRBD1,TRBJ2-7,CASSLMPGGTGSHEQYF,TGTGCCAGCAGCTTAATGCCGGGTGGGACAGGATCCCACGAGCAGTACTTC
-,TRBV4-1,TRBD2,TRBJ2-2,CASSGKGGTGELFF,TGCGCCAGCAGCGGAAAGGGAGGGACCGGGGAGCTGTTTTTT
-,TRBV6-9,-,TRBJ2-7,CASSYSVTVYEQYF,TGTGCCAGCAGTTATTCTGTGACAGTCTACGAGCAGTACTTC
-,TRBV15,TRBD1,TRBJ2-3,CATSTFGTGTDTQYF,TGTGCCACCAGCACATTCGGGACAGGCACAGATACGCAGTATTTT
many,TRBV29-1,-,TRBJ1-4,CSVEPRGSNEKLFF,TGCAGCGTTGAACCGCGGGGGTCTAATGAAAAACTGTTTTTT
-,TRBV20-1,-,TRBJ2-3,CSAPVYPADTQYF,TGCAGTGCCCCTGTTTACCCCGCAGATACGCAGTATTTT
many,TRBV20-1,TRBD2,TRBJ2-5,CSATVSSGRAQETQYF,TGCAGTGCTACAGTTTCTAGCGGGAGGGCCCAAGAGACCCAGTACTTC
few,TRBV3-1,TRBD1,TRBJ2-7,CASSLLDRGRPYEQYF,TGTGCCAGCAGCCTCCTGGACAGGGGGCGCCCCTACGAGCAGTACTTC
many,TRBV6-1,-,TRBJ2-1,CASRPGGQSSYNEQFF,TGTGCCAGCAGGCCCGGTGGACAGAGCTCCTACAATGAGCAGTTCTTC
few,TRBV7-2,-,TRBJ2-5,CASSLAVSRGETQYF,TGTGCCAGCAGCTTAGCAGTCAGTAGGGGGGAGACCCAGTACTTC